These 20 T cell receptor beta chains share one sample of origin, sequenced in a study of blood T cell repertoires in COVID-19. The method was immunoSEQ multiplex PCR; TCRdb's version includes in-frame clones alone and lacks a portion of them. Among approximately 310,000 clones listed, about nine tenths were seen once. Material for sequencing was peripheral blood. The receptors stem from a man aged 45-65 years with active or convalescent COVID-19.

This chain uses TRBV18 with TRBJ2-7, with 9 bases aligning to TRBD1. CDR3 length equals 17 residues. Losses at the gene ends were 4 bases for V and 0 bases for J; bases not matched to a gene: 10. Germline CDR1 and CDR2: KGHSH and LQKENI. The DNA for the CDR3 is TGTGCCAGCTCACAAAGTTCCGGGACAGGGTTCTCCTACGAGCAGTACTTC. It specifies CASSQSSGTGFSYEQYF. Combining the CDR3 with reference TRBV18 and TRBJ2-7 gives the whole variable domain NAGVMQNPRHLVRRRGQEARLRCSPMKGHSHVYWYRQLPEEGLKFMVYLQKENIIDESGMPKERFSAEFPKEGPSILRIQQVVRGDSAAYFCASSQSSGTGFSYEQYFGPGTRLTVT.

About this clone itself: This same CDR3 is encoded by further DNA sequences in the sample. The chain has TRBV7-2 and TRBJ1-1; possible D gene TRBD1, 5 bases. V was clipped by 3 bases and J by 1 base, with 12 bases between them. CDR1 and CDR2 (germline): SGHTA, FQGNSA. The CDR3 covers 15 residues. DNA for the CDR3: TGTGCCAGCAGCTTGGGACTCGGGGGGAACACTGAAGCTTTCTTT. This encodes CASSLGLGGNTEAFF.

This clone was seen only once. The chain uses TRBV7-3 and TRBJ2-1; 7 bases match TRBD1. CDR1 and CDR2 from the germline V gene are SGHTA and FQGTGA. The length of the CDR3 is 15 residues. V trimming: 5 bases; J trimming: 2 bases; junction bases outside the gene matches: 6. The CDR3 protein is CASSQGQAPYNEQFF. Here the CDR3 DNA reads TGTGCCAGCAGCCAAGGACAGGCACCCTACAATGAGCAGTTCTTC.

The gene calls are TRBV6-7 and TRBJ1-3, with D possibly TRBD1 on 5 matching bases. TRBV6-7 is known as an ORF, though its function is uncertain. Trimming left V 8 bases short and J 2 bases short, with 16 bases between. The CDR3 loop spans 15 amino acids. CDR3 nucleotide sequence: TGTGCCAGCTCCTCTGAAGGGGCGCCTGGAAACACCATATATTTT. It translates to CASSSEGAPGNTIYF.

The CDR3 nucleotides are TGTGCCAGCAGTGACAGGGACAGGGGGCTCAACGAGCAGTACTTC. Translated: CASSDRDRGLNEQYF. The chain combines TRBV6-1 with TRBJ2-7; TRBD1 matches at 12 bases. The CDR3 length is 15 residues. Trimming cost V 3 bases and J 5 bases; bases outside gene matches: 5. Germline lookup yields CDR1 MNHNS and CDR2 SASEGT.

This sequence joins TRBV18 and TRBJ2-7, with D maybe TRBD1 (5 bases). Germline values: CDR1 KGHSH, CDR2 LQKENI. V was cut by 1 base and J by 2 bases, with 15 bases left in between. CDR3 length: 16 residues. The DNA of the CDR3 is TGTGCCAGCTCACCACAAGAGTCAGCAGGGACCTACGAGCAGTACTTC. Its protein product is CASSPQESAGTYEQYF.

The J gene is TRBJ1-1, the V gene TRBV29-1, with D perhaps TRBD1 (5 bases). Germline CDR1 is SQVTM and CDR2 is ANQGSEA. V was cut by 6 bases and J by 0 bases, with 11 bases left in between. This CDR3 is built from 13 residues. The CDR3 spells CSVRQTMNTEAFF. Written as DNA, the CDR3 is TGCAGCGTCCGACAGACCATGAACACTGAAGCTTTCTTT.

V gene TRBV5-6 combines with J gene TRBJ2-3; 7 bases map to TRBD2. With V trimmed by 2 bases and J by 0 bases, 6 bases remained unmatched. CDR1 is SGHDT, CDR2 YYEEEE, per germline. There are 16 residues in the CDR3. The CDR3 sequence: CASSLVGRSSTDTQYF. CDR3 nucleotide sequence: TGTGCCAGCAGCTTAGTCGGGAGGTCTAGCACAGATACGCAGTATTTT.

The rearrangement uses TRBV3-1 (or the pseudogene TRBV3-2) and TRBJ2-5; 10 positions agree with TRBD2. There are 16 residues in the CDR3. V trimming: 0 bases; J trimming: 2 bases; junction bases outside the gene matches: 3. Germline loops: CDR1 LGHDT, CDR2 YNNKEL (reference sequence). This CDR3 is CASSQDVAGGQETQYF. The CDR3 DNA is TGTGCCAGCAGCCAAGATGTAGCGGGGGGACAAGAGACCCAGTACTTC.

The chain uses TRBV5-6 and TRBJ1-2, with TRBD1 identical over 7 bases. V was clipped by 4 bases and J by 5 bases; unmatched bases: 5. The CDR3 loop spans 13 amino acids. CDR1 SGHDT and CDR2 YYEEEE come from the germline V gene. The CDR3: CASSPGQSYGYTF. The CDR3 DNA reads as TGTGCCAGCAGCCCGGGACAGAGTTATGGCTACACCTTC.

The V call is TRBV18, the J call TRBJ1-1; D remains unclear. The CDR3 runs to 15 residues. Between the trimmed V and J ends, which lost 4 bases and 1 base, there was a span of 13 bases. The germline gives CDR1 KGHSH, CDR2 LQKENI. The CDR3, as DNA: TGTGCCAGCTCACATAGCGACCGTCCGAACACTGAAGCTTTCTTT. Its translation is CASSHSDRPNTEAFF.

The chain carries TRBV5-1 and TRBJ2-2; 9 bases fit TRBD2. Losses at the gene ends were 1 base for V and 5 bases for J; bases not matched to a gene: 6. The germline V gene encodes CDR1 SGHRS and CDR2 YFSETQ. This CDR3 has 16 amino acids. The CDR3: CASSLLAGLGTGELFF. For the CDR3, the DNA is TGCGCCAGCAGCTTGCTAGCGGGACTGGGTACCGGGGAGCTGTTTTTT.

A single count supports this clone. This chain connects TRBV11-2 to TRBJ2-1, with 9 bases identical to TRBD2. The CDR3 covers 15 residues. The junction had 0 bases not matched to a gene; V was cut back by 3 bases and J by 0 bases. CDR1 and CDR2 (germline): SGHAT, FQNNGV. The CDR3 DNA reads TGTGCCAGCAGCTTTAGCGGGAGCTCCTACAATGAGCAGTTCTTC. Protein product: CASSFSGSSYNEQFF.

This chain joins TRBV15 and TRBJ1-2, with 7 bases lining up with TRBD1. This CDR3 contains 15 residues. Germline CDR1 and CDR2: LNHNV and YYDKDF (reference sequence). The V and J ends lost 3 bases and 1 base, in that order; junction bases with no gene match: 5. CDR3 residues: CATSRGQRHNYGYTF. CDR3 coding DNA: TGTGCCACCAGCAGGGGACAGAGGCATAACTATGGCTACACCTTC.

The V call is TRBV6-5, the J call TRBJ2-1; maybe TRBD1 (6 bases). The CDR3 has 15 residues. The ends were cut back, 6 bases at V and 0 bases at J, with 12 bases in the middle. Germline-derived CDR1 and CDR2 are MNHEY and SVGAGI. This CDR3 is CASRSDRSSYNEQFF. The CDR3 coding sequence is TGTGCCAGCAGATCAGACAGGAGCTCCTACAATGAGCAGTTCTTC.

V is TRBV9 and J is TRBJ2-2; possible D gene TRBD1, 6 bases. V dropped 4 bases and J dropped 3 bases, with 10 bases sitting between them. CDR3 size: 14 residues. Germline V gene lookup returns CDR1 SGDLS and CDR2 YYNGEE. Here the CDR3 DNA reads TGTGCCAGCAGCAAACAGGGAGACACCGGGGAGCTGTTTTTT. Its translation is CASSKQGDTGELFF.

This clone appeared once. Here the CDR3 DNA reads TGTGCCTGTAACCAGGGGAGCAATCAGCCCCAGCATTTT. This encodes CACNQGSNQPQHF. The V and J genes are TRBV30 and TRBJ1-5; D may be TRBD1 (6 bases). The germline V gene has CDR1 GTSNPN and CDR2 SVGIG (reference sequence). The CDR3 is made up of 13 amino acids. The V end was cut by 6 bases, the J end by 1 base, with 10 bases between.

The J gene is TRBJ2-3, the V gene TRBV18; D call uncertain. CDR3 length equals 16 residues. Germline V gene lookup returns CDR1 KGHSH and CDR2 LQKENI. Trimming stripped 4 bases from V and 2 bases from J, with 16 bases between. CDR3 nucleotides: TGTGCCAGCTCACAAGAGGCGGAATACTACACAGATACGCAGTATTTT. Protein sequence: CASSQEAEYYTDTQYF.

The chain links TRBV29-1 to TRBJ2-1; tentatively, D is TRBD2 (5 bases). The V and J ends lost 4 bases and 2 bases respectively, with 12 bases between them. The V gene's germline CDR1 is SQVTM and CDR2 ANQGSEA. The CDR3 is 14 amino acids. CDR3 bases: TGCAGCGTTGGCCCGCTGAGGGCCTACAATGAGCAGTTCTTC. It is translated as CSVGPLRAYNEQFF.

V and J are TRBV4-2 and TRBJ1-2, with TRBD1 matching 7 bases. V trimming: 0 bases; J trimming: 4 bases; junction bases outside the gene matches: 8. Germline V gene data show CDR1 as LGHNA and CDR2 as YNFKEQ. CDR3 size: 16 residues. The CDR3, as DNA: TGTGCCAGCAGCCAAGATAGGGGTCGACAGGGCTATGGCTACACCTTC. Translation: CASSQDRGRQGYGYTF.